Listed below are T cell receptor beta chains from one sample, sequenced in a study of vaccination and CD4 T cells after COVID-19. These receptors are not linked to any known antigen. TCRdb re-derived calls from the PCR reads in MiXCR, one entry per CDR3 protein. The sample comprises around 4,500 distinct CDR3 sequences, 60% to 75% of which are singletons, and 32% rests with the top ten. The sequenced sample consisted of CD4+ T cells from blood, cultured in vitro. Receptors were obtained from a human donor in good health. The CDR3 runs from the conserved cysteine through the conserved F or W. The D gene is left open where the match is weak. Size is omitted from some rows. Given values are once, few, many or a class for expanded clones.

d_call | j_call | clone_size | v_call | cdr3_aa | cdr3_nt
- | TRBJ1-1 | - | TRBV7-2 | CASTFRPGNTEAFF | TGTGCCAGCACTTTCCGGCCGGGGAACACTGAAGCTTTCTTT
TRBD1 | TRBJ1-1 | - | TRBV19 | CASGHRTGGEAFF | TGTGCCAGTGGTCATAGGACAGGGGGTGAAGCTTTCTTT
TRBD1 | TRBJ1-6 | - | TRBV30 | CAWSGTGENSPLHF | TGTGCCTGGTCGGGGACAGGGGAGAATTCACCCCTCCACTTT
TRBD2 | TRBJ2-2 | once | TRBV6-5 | CASSYSLAGGSLAGELFF | TGTGCCAGCAGTTACTCCTTAGCGGGGGGGAGTTTGGCCGGGGAGCTGTTTTTT
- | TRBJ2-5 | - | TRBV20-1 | CSARHGLQETQYF | TGCAGTGCTAGACACGGACTACAAGAGACCCAGTACTTC
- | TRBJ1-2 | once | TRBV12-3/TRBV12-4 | CASSLDRGIHGGYTF | TGTGCCAGCAGTTTAGATCGAGGGATCCATGGTGGCTACACCTTC
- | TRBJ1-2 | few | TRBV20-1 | CSASEGVGGYGYTF | TGCAGTGCTAGTGAGGGGGTTGGCGGCTATGGCTACACCTTC
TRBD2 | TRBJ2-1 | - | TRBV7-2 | CASSLGRTSGAVYNEQFF | TGTGCCAGCAGCTTGGGGAGGACTAGCGGGGCTGTCTACAATGAGCAGTTCTTC
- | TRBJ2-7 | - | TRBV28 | CAISGTLYSEQYF | TGTGCCATCTCCGGGACACTCTACAGCGAGCAGTACTTC
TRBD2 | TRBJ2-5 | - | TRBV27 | CASSLTGLVGQETQYF | TGTGCCAGCAGTTTAACGGGACTAGTTGGCCAAGAGACCCAGTACTTC
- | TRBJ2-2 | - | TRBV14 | CASSQVPRGELFF | TGTGCCAGCAGCCAAGTCCCCCGCGGGGAGCTGTTTTTT
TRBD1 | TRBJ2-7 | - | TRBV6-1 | CATMDRVSSTEQYF | TGTGCCACCATGGACAGGGTTTCATCCACCGAGCAGTACTTC
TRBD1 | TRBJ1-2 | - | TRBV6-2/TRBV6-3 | CASSYGTGQIYYGYTF | TGTGCCAGCAGTTACGGGACAGGGCAAATCTACTATGGCTACACCTTC
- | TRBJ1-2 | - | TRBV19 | CASSILGPSYGYTF | TGTGCCAGTAGTATACTGGGGCCGTCTTATGGCTACACCTTC
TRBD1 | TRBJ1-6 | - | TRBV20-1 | CSARHPGQGIDNSPLHF | TGCAGTGCTAGGCACCCGGGACAGGGGATAGATAATTCACCCCTCCACTTT
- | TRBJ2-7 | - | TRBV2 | CASSSGFSEQYF | TGTGCCAGCAGTTCGGGATTTTCCGAGCAGTACTTC
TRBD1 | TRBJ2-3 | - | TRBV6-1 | CASNTDRGLTDTQYF | TGTGCCAGCAATACCGACAGGGGACTTACAGATACGCAGTATTTT
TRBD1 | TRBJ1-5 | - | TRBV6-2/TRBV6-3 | CASTRTGLNQPQHF | TGTGCCAGCACCCGGACAGGACTAAATCAGCCCCAGCATTTT
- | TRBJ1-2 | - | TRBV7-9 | CASSRGTDGYTF | TGTGCCAGCAGCCGAGGGACGGATGGCTACACCTTC
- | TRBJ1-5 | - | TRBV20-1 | CSVNFGSPNQPQHF | TGCAGTGTCAACTTCGGTTCTCCCAATCAGCCCCAGCATTTT
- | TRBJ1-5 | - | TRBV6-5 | CASSLAGRGNQPQHF | TGTGCCAGCAGTTTAGCGGGGCGAGGCAATCAGCCCCAGCATTTT
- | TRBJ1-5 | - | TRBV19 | CASSTHLGGINQPQHF | TGTGCCAGTAGTACCCACCTCGGGGGGATCAATCAGCCCCAGCATTTT
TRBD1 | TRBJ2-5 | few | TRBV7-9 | CASSLAGGGEETQYF | TGTGCCAGCAGCTTAGCAGGGGGCGGAGAGGAGACCCAGTACTTC
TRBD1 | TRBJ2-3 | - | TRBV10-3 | CAIRDNRGFADTQYF | TGTGCCATCAGGGACAACAGGGGATTTGCAGATACGCAGTATTTT
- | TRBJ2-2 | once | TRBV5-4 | CASSLATRNTGELFF | TGTGCCAGCAGCTTGGCTACGAGGAACACCGGGGAGCTGTTTTTT
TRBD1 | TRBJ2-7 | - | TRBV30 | CAWSRDRNYEQYF | TGTGCCTGGAGTCGGGACAGGAACTACGAGCAGTACTTC
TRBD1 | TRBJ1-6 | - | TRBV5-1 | CASSLSGTGFNSPLHF | TGCGCCAGCAGCTTATCCGGGACAGGGTTCAATTCACCCCTCCACTTT
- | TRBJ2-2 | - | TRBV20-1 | CSARRRQGGNTGELFF | TGCAGTGCTCGACGACGACAGGGAGGGAACACCGGGGAGCTGTTTTTT
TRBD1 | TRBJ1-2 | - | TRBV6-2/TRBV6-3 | CASSYRDRAYGYTF | TGTGCCAGCAGTTACCGGGACAGGGCCTATGGCTACACCTTC
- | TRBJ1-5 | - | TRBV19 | CASSITWRGNQPQHF | TGTGCCAGTAGTATAACTTGGAGGGGCAATCAGCCCCAGCATTTT
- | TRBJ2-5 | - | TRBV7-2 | CASSSSGRETQYF | TGTGCCAGCAGCTCCTCCGGGCGGGAGACCCAGTACTTC
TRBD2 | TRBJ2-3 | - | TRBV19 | CASKASGGYTDTQYF | TGTGCCAGTAAAGCTAGCGGGGGCTACACAGATACGCAGTATTTT
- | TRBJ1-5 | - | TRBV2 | CASSEAWGASNQPQHF | TGTGCCAGCAGTGAAGCATGGGGGGCGAGCAATCAGCCCCAGCATTTT
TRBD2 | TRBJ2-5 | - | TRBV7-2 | CASSRRPSGGTVETQYF | TGTGCCAGCAGCAGACGCCCTAGCGGGGGGACGGTAGAGACCCAGTACTTC
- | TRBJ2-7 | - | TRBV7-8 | CASSRRVSSGDSYEQYF | TGTGCCAGCAGCCGTAGAGTTAGTAGCGGAGACTCCTACGAGCAGTACTTC
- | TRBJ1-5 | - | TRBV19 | CASDPGAGRQPQHF | TGTGCCAGTGACCCGGGGGCAGGGCGTCAGCCCCAGCATTTT
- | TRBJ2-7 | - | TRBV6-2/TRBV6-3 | CASNYYSGAIYEQYF | TGTGCCAGCAATTACTATTCGGGGGCAATCTACGAGCAGTACTTC
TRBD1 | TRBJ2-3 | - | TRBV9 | CANSPWTGGLPDTQYF | TGTGCCAACAGCCCATGGACAGGGGGCCTTCCAGATACGCAGTATTTT
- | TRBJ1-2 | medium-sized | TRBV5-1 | CASSLTANYGYTF | TGCGCCAGCAGCTTGACAGCAAACTATGGCTACACCTTC
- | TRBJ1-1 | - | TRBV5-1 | CASNREVSGTEAFF | TGCGCCAGCAATCGTGAAGTTTCGGGGACTGAAGCTTTCTTT
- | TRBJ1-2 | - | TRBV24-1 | CATSDADRDYGYTF | TGTGCCACCAGTGATGCTGACAGAGACTATGGCTACACCTTC